This is a list of T cell receptor beta chains from one sample in a study of blood T cell repertoires in COVID-19. The protocol was immunoSEQ multiplex PCR, while the TCRdb copy is restricted to in-frame clones and leaves out a portion. Of about 140,000 clones detected, roughly 80% appear once; the ten largest clones hold around a sixth. Sample: peripheral blood. These receptor sequences come from a man between 45 and 60 years old with acute or convalescent COVID-19. The CDR3 runs from the conserved cysteine through the conserved F or W. The D gene is left open where the match is weak. A clone size is listed for some rows: how often the clone was seen (once, few, many), or a class if it is expanded.

>TRBJ2-3|TRBD1|NA|TRBV5-1
CASRRDRGTQYF
TGCGCCAGCAGACGGGACAGAGGGACGCAGTATTTT
>TRBJ1-1|NA|NA|TRBV20-1
CSASDVGAGVVEAFF
TGCAGTGCCAGTGATGTAGGAGCCGGTGTTGTTGAAGCTTTCTTT
>TRBJ2-3|TRBD2|NA|TRBV7-2
CASSVPRVAGTSDTQYF
TGTGCCAGCAGCGTACCCCGGGTAGCGGGGACGTCAGATACGCAGTATTTT
>TRBJ1-5|NA|NA|TRBV10-1
CASSAADSYNQPQHF
TGCGCCAGCAGTGCCGCGGACAGTTACAATCAGCCCCAGCATTTT
>TRBJ2-4|TRBD1|NA|TRBV23-1
CASSHGQGANIQYF
TGCGCCAGCAGTCACGGACAGGGGGCGAACATTCAGTACTTC
>TRBJ1-6|NA|NA|TRBV19
CASSIRLTTRGSPLHF
TGTGCCAGTAGTATACGTCTTACGACCAGGGGTTCACCCCTCCACTTT
>TRBJ1-5|NA|NA|TRBV6-5
CASRTGIWSNQPQHF
TGTGCCAGCAGAACAGGGATATGGAGCAATCAGCCCCAGCATTTT
>TRBJ1-6|NA|once|TRBV19
CASKIGGSPLHF
TGTGCCAGTAAGATTGGGGGCTCACCCCTCCACTTT
>TRBJ1-2|NA|NA|TRBV19
CASSVPVYGYTF
TGTGCCAGTAGTGTCCCAGTGTATGGCTACACCTTC
>TRBJ1-3|NA|few|TRBV5-6
CASSLRTGTSNTIYF
TGTGCCAGCAGCTTGCGTACAGGGACGTCAAACACCATATATTTT
>TRBJ1-2|TRBD1|few|TRBV27
CASTRTGGILGYTF
TGTGCCAGCACGAGGACAGGGGGAATTTTAGGCTACACCTTC
>TRBJ2-7|NA|NA|TRBV7-6
CASSPLTGSSYEQYF
TGTGCCAGCAGCCCGCTGACAGGTAGCTCCTACGAGCAGTACTTC
>TRBJ1-4|TRBD1|NA|TRBV11-3
CASSVRDSTTNEKLFF
TGTGCCAGCAGCGTCCGGGACAGCACAACTAATGAAAAACTGTTTTTT
>TRBJ1-5|NA|NA|TRBV7-8
CASRRGGSSNQPQHF
TGTGCCAGCAGAAGGGGGGGGAGTAGCAATCAGCCCCAGCATTTT
>TRBJ1-5|NA|NA|TRBV7-8
CASSLAEASGGQPQHF
TGTGCCAGCAGCTTAGCGGAGGCATCCGGGGGTCAGCCCCAGCATTTT
>TRBJ1-1|NA|NA|TRBV5-4
CASSFPEAREAFF
TGTGCCAGCAGCTTCCCCGAGGCGAGAGAAGCTTTCTTT
>TRBJ2-3|TRBD2|NA|TRBV5-4
CASSLASGGSTDTQYF
TGTGCCAGCAGCTTGGCCTCGGGGGGAAGCACAGATACGCAGTATTTT
>TRBJ2-2|NA|NA|TRBV5-8
CASSLYGGYGELFF
TGTGCCAGCAGCTTGTATGGGGGCTACGGGGAGCTGTTTTTT
>TRBJ1-6|TRBD1|few|TRBV9
CASSPERGGGSPLHF
TGTGCCAGCAGCCCAGAACGAGGGGGCGGTTCACCCCTCCACTTT
>TRBJ2-3|NA|NA|TRBV9
CASSQTSNSPDTQYF
TGTGCCAGCAGCCAAACTAGCAATTCCCCAGATACGCAGTATTTT
>TRBJ1-6|TRBD1|NA|TRBV6-5
CASRYGTEYSPLHF
TGTGCCAGCAGGTACGGGACAGAGTATTCACCCCTCCACTTT
>TRBJ1-2|NA|NA|TRBV19
CAIYRGPPTYGYTF
TGTGCCATATATCGTGGGCCGCCAACCTATGGCTACACCTTC
>TRBJ1-1|NA|few|TRBV5-1
CASSLDSSGTEAFF
TGCGCCAGCAGCTTGGATTCCTCGGGCACTGAAGCTTTCTTT
>TRBJ2-4|TRBD2|NA|TRBV27
CASRGRGGLAKNIQYF
TGTGCCAGCAGGGGGCGGGGGGGCTTAGCCAAAAACATTCAGTACTTC
>TRBJ2-3|TRBD1|NA|TRBV19
CASSKRTGGTDTQYF
TGTGCCAGTAGTAAACGGACAGGGGGTACAGATACGCAGTATTTT
>TRBJ1-1|TRBD1|NA|TRBV5-1
CASSSTGQEREAFF
TGCGCCAGCAGCTCGACCGGACAGGAAAGAGAAGCTTTCTTT
>TRBJ1-1|NA|NA|TRBV7-9
CASSLEGNTEAFF
TGTGCCAGCAGTCTCGAGGGGAACACTGAAGCTTTCTTT
>TRBJ2-2|NA|once|TRBV9
CASSVVPEGTDTGELFF
TGTGCCAGCAGCGTAGTACCCGAGGGTACAGACACCGGGGAGCTGTTTTTT
>TRBJ1-1|TRBD1|NA|TRBV5-1
CASQHGQGNTEAFF
TGCGCCAGCCAACACGGACAGGGGAACACTGAAGCTTTCTTT
>TRBJ1-3|NA|NA|TRBV5-1
CASTREGNGNTIYF
TGCGCCAGCACGAGAGAGGGTAATGGAAACACCATATATTTT
>TRBJ1-4|NA|NA|TRBV7-6
CASSLAGGGTEKLFF
TGTGCCAGCAGCTTGGCGGGGGGAGGGACTGAAAAACTGTTTTTT
>TRBJ2-1|TRBD2|NA|TRBV5-1
CASSLAPRTSGSYNEQFF
TGCGCCAGCAGCTTGGCCCCCCGGACTAGCGGCTCCTACAATGAGCAGTTCTTC
>TRBJ2-7|NA|NA|TRBV3-1/TRBV3-2
CASSGRGYEQYF
TGTGCCAGCAGTGGCAGGGGATACGAGCAGTACTTC
>TRBJ1-4|TRBD1|NA|TRBV18
CASSQQGQGAREKLFF
TGTGCCAGCTCACAACAAGGACAGGGGGCGCGGGAAAAACTGTTTTTT
>TRBJ2-7|TRBD1|NA|TRBV6-5
CASSYFGGTGGDEQYF
TGTGCCAGCAGTTACTTCGGAGGGACAGGGGGCGACGAGCAGTACTTC
>TRBJ2-1|TRBD2|NA|TRBV12-5
CASGPSGGAIEQFF
TGTGCTAGTGGTCCTAGCGGGGGGGCCATTGAGCAGTTCTTC
>TRBJ1-4|NA|NA|TRBV5-1
CASSSGRENEKLFF
TGCGCCAGCAGCTCCGGACGGGAGAATGAAAAACTGTTTTTT
>TRBJ2-2|NA|NA|TRBV5-4
CASSLPPGGRGPPGELFF
TGTGCCAGCAGCTTGCCCCCGGGTGGGCGGGGGCCCCCCGGGGAGCTGTTTTTT
>TRBJ2-2|NA|NA|TRBV10-1
CASSESPGNANTGELFF
TGCGCCAGCAGTGAGTCGCCGGGGAACGCGAACACCGGGGAGCTGTTTTTT
>TRBJ2-7|NA|NA|TRBV6-5
CASSSHRADYEQYF
TGTGCCAGCAGTAGCCACAGGGCCGATTACGAGCAGTACTTC
>TRBJ2-2|NA|NA|TRBV7-8
CASSGASGAGRTGELFF
TGTGCCAGCAGCGGCGCATCGGGAGCCGGGAGAACCGGGGAGCTGTTTTTT
>TRBJ1-2|TRBD1|NA|TRBV12-3/TRBV12-4
CASSVDRSYTF
TGTGCCAGCAGTGTGGACAGGAGCTACACCTTC
>TRBJ1-2|NA|NA|TRBV12-3/TRBV12-4
CASSFQGNYGYTF
TGTGCCAGCAGTTTCCAGGGAAACTATGGCTACACCTTC
>TRBJ2-7|NA|few|TRBV7-2
CASSGAPGLTGYEQYF
TGTGCCAGCAGCGGAGCCCCGGGACTCACTGGCTACGAGCAGTACTTC
>TRBJ1-1|NA|NA|TRBV18
CASSYAQPPNTEAFF
TGTGCCAGCTCGTACGCACAACCGCCGAACACTGAAGCTTTCTTT
>TRBJ1-4|NA|NA|TRBV9
CASSPLEATNEKLFF
TGTGCCAGCAGCCCATTAGAAGCAACTAATGAAAAACTGTTTTTT